The clone carrying this T cell receptor (beta chain) was seen repeatedly, ten times or more. Antigen specificity is unknown. TCR beta CDR3 regions were amplified from RNA. The TCR CDR3 first-round RT-PCR relied on the HTBI primer set. TCRdb re-called the multiplex PCR reads through MiXCR, storing one row per CDR3 protein. The table records about 400,000 distinct CDR3 sequences, more than 12% of them present only once. These data are taken from a study of T cells in Graves' hyperthyroidism and ophthalmopathy. Study-wide results and caveats: The model identified upcoming ophthalmopathy a median approximately 6.4 months ahead of onset. Expanded thyroid clonotypes (above 0.001) were mostly also found in blood.

Patients with ophthalmopathy all had a Clinical Activity Score of at least 3, a NOSPECS grade of at least 4 and duration under 3 months. Cells are PBMCs isolated from more than 8.5 ml of fresh blood. Sequences were obtained from blood. This sequence originates from a man over 45 with Graves' ophthalmopathy.

The DNA of the CDR3 is TGTGCCAGCAGTTTCGGACAGGGCGGCAATCAGCCCCAGCATTTT. It codes for CASSFGQGGNQPQHF. This chain uses TRBV12-3 or TRBV12-4 with TRBJ1-5; 8 positions match TRBD1. CDR3 length: 15 residues. Trimming removed 3 bases from V and 2 bases from J; junction bases left unmatched: 3.